The 18 T cell receptor beta chains below come from one sample, sequenced in a study of patients and donors after allogeneic stem cell transplantation. TCRdb reprocessed the RT-PCR reads with MiXCR, giving one entry per CDR3 protein. The sample has over 200,000 distinct CDR3 sequences; 35% to 45% are singletons. Sequencing was performed on blood, either unsorted or a sorted T cell fraction (not recorded which). The receptors were gathered from a human donor who was either an allogeneic HSCT recipient or a stem cell or donor lymphocyte infusion donor (not recorded which). It is not recorded whose cells these are; they may come from a transplant donor.

This clonotype was recorded a few times. The rearrangement links TRBV28 to TRBJ2-2; no clear D gene. Trimming cost V 7 bases and J 5 bases, with 8 bases left between them. Germline-derived CDR1 and CDR2 are MDHEN and SYDVKM. This CDR3 is 12 amino acids long. The CDR3, as DNA: TGTGCCAGCACCCCTGGGACCGGGGAGCTGTTTTTT. Translated: CASTPGTGELFF.

The chain has TRBV4-2 and TRBJ1-5, with 7 nucleotides matching TRBD1. Germline V lookup: CDR1 LGHNA, CDR2 YNFKEQ. The trim removed 5 bases at V and 7 bases at J, leaving 11 bases unmatched. The CDR3 has 15 residues. The CDR3 DNA reads as TGTGCCAGCAGCGGACGACAGGGACTTGGACAGCCCCAGCATTTT. It is translated as CASSGRQGLGQPQHF.

This clonotype was counted a few times. The V and J genes are TRBV7-8 and TRBJ1-5; TRBD1 is a possible D gene (6 bases). The germline gives CDR1 SGHVS, CDR2 FQNEAQ. Trimming left V 5 bases short and J 6 bases short, with 14 bases between. The CDR3 contains 14 residues. The CDR3 nucleotides read TGTGCCAGCAGCCTCGACAGGATCGGTCAGCCCCAGCATTTT. Amino acid sequence: CASSLDRIGQPQHF.

The chain is built from TRBV4-2 and TRBJ1-5; no reliable D call. CDR3 length: 16 residues. Germline CDR1 LGHNA, CDR2 YNFKEQ. The ends were cut back, 2 bases at V and 2 bases at J, with 13 bases in the middle. The CDR3 protein is CASSQNPRAGNQPQHF. The CDR3 coding sequence is TGTGCCAGCAGCCAAAACCCTCGGGCTGGCAATCAGCCCCAGCATTTT.

This clonotype has just a few counts. The chain combines TRBV6-5 with TRBJ2-1; possible D gene TRBD2, 5 bases. Germline lookup yields CDR1 MNHEY and CDR2 SVGAGI. The CDR3 runs to 15 residues. With 2 bases removed from V and 0 bases from J, the gap between germline ends came to 8 bases. The CDR3 nucleotides read TGTGCCAGCAGTTACACTGGGAGCTCCTACAATGAGCAGTTCTTC. Translation gives CASSYTGSSYNEQFF.

The chain has TRBV20-1 and TRBJ2-1; 8 bases match TRBD1. V lost 4 bases, J lost 0 bases, and 8 bases stayed unmatched. The CDR3 is made up of 16 amino acids. Germline values: CDR1 DFQATT, CDR2 SNEGSKA (reference sequence). CDR3 sequence reads: CSAKSRRGLSYNEQFF. The CDR3 DNA reads TGCAGTGCTAAATCCCGCAGGGGGCTCTCCTACAATGAGCAGTTCTTC.

The rearrangement uses TRBV5-6 and TRBJ2-7, with unresolved D. CDR1 SGHDT and CDR2 YYEEEE come from the germline V gene. Between the trimmed V and J ends, which lost 5 bases and 0 bases, there was a span of 12 bases. The CDR3 consists of 14 residues. The CDR3: CASSRTRSSYEQYF. CDR3 DNA: TGTGCCAGCAGTCGAACAAGGAGCTCCTACGAGCAGTACTTC.

The chain couples TRBV10-3 to TRBJ1-5, with a tentative D call TRBD1 (6 bases). Trimming shortened V by 4 bases and J by 4 bases, and 11 bases separated the two germline ends. The CDR3 length is 14 residues. Germline V gene lookup returns CDR1 ENHRY and CDR2 SYGVKD. The CDR3, as DNA: TGTGCCATCAGTGCATTACAGGGTAATCAGCCCCAGCATTTT. This translates into CAISALQGNQPQHF.

The chain employs TRBV5-1 and TRBJ1-2, with TRBD1 identical over 7 bases. Germline V CDR1 and CDR2: SGHRS, YFSETQ. With V trimmed by 2 bases and J by 4 bases, 8 bases remained unmatched. CDR3 size: 15 residues. The CDR3 region has the DNA TGCGCCAGCAGCTTAACGGGACAGCTCACCTATGGCTACACCTTC. This codes for CASSLTGQLTYGYTF.

The rearrangement uses TRBV28 and TRBJ1-1; D might be TRBD1 (5 bases). Trimming removed 0 bases at V and 3 bases at J, with 8 bases between. The CDR3 has 14 residues. Germline-derived CDR1 and CDR2 are MDHEN and SYDVKM. The CDR3 is CASSLWVTDTEAFF. The CDR3 DNA follows: TGTGCCAGCAGTTTATGGGTGACAGACACTGAAGCTTTCTTT.

The rearrangement uses TRBV20-1 and TRBJ1-1; D possibly corresponds to TRBD1 (6 bases). Germline V CDR1 and CDR2: DFQATT, SNEGSKA (reference sequence). The CDR3 contains 14 residues. The V end lost 3 bases, the J end lost 7 bases, and 18 bases lay between the germline ends. CDR3 DNA: TGCAGTGCTAGCCCGGGGGCGCGACGGGATGAAGCTTTCTTT. This sequence encodes CSASPGARRDEAFF.

The CDR3 DNA reads TGTGCCAGCAGCTTAGACTACCCGGGGCTCAATCAGCCCCAGCATTTT. Protein: CASSLDYPGLNQPQHF. J is TRBJ1-5 and V is TRBV7-8; a possible D gene is TRBD1 (5 bases). The germline CDR1 and CDR2 sequences are SGHVS and FQNEAQ. This CDR3 spans 16 amino acids. Trimming pared 1 base from V and 3 bases from J, leaving 13 bases between.

In its sample, this clonotype was seen many times. V gene TRBV11-2 combines with J gene TRBJ1-6; D call uncertain. Germline assignment: CDR1 SGHAT and CDR2 FQNNGV. This CDR3 has 14 residues. Between the trimmed V and J ends, which lost 5 bases and 4 bases, there was a span of 9 bases. The CDR3 DNA reads TGTGCCAGCAGCCCACTTCGGTATAATTCACCCCTCCACTTT. This translates into CASSPLRYNSPLHF.

Turning to this clonotype: One end of the junction does not line up with germline, which may come from a read error. J is TRBJ2-2 and V is TRBV10-3; 7 bases are shared with TRBD1. Germline loops: CDR1 ENHRY, CDR2 SYGVKD. This CDR3 is built from 14 residues. CDR3 loop: CAITNDRDTGELLF. The CDR3 region has the DNA TGTGCCATCACCAACGACAGGGACACCGGGGAGCTGCTTTTT.

This clonotype was observed a handful of times. The J gene is TRBJ2-1, the V gene TRBV20-1; 7 nucleotides line up with TRBD2. J was trimmed by 0 bases and V by 5 bases; bases with no gene match: 4. From germline, CDR1 is DFQATT and CDR2 SNEGSKA (reference sequence). There are 14 residues in the CDR3. As DNA, the CDR3 is TGCAGTGCTGGGGGGGGTGGCTCCTACAATGAGCAGTTCTTC. This sequence encodes CSAGGGGSYNEQFF.

This chain links TRBV12-3 or TRBV12-4 with TRBJ2-5; D not resolved. This CDR3 has 14 amino acids. Trimming pared 6 bases from V and 4 bases from J, leaving 15 bases between. The DNA of the CDR3 is TGTGCCAGCAGCCCTGAGACTCGGCGAGAGACCCAGTACTTC. This translates into CASSPETRRETQYF.

The genes are TRBV29-1 and TRBJ2-1; the D is unclear. The CDR3 runs 12 residues. Germline CDR1 is SQVTM and CDR2 is ANQGSEA. With 1 base removed from V and 10 bases from J, the gap between germline ends came to 11 bases. The CDR3 reads CSVEGRVREQFF. CDR3 nucleotides: TGCAGCGTTGAAGGGCGTGTTCGGGAGCAGTTCTTC.

The CDR3 coding sequence is TGTGCCAGCAGTTTACTCCGGGAGACCTCCTACGAGCAGTACTTC. Translated: CASSLLRETSYEQYF. This chain uses TRBV27 with TRBJ2-7; a weak D match, TRBD2 (6 bases). Germline CDR1 MNHEY, CDR2 SMNVEV (reference sequence). This CDR3 region has 15 residues. V dropped 2 bases and J dropped 0 bases, with 11 bases sitting between them.